Each of the 31 T cell receptor beta chains below was sequenced from the same sample in a study of fetal regulatory T cell absence and autoimmunity. Libraries were prepared by immunoSEQ multiplex PCR; TCRdb keeps only in-frame clonotypes and omits some of them. The data contain 95,000 or so clones, around 72% of them singletons. Sequenced sample: pancreas tissue. Receptor source: a male donor with IPEX syndrome.

The V call is TRBV11-2, the J call TRBJ2-7; the match to TRBD1 covers 10 bases. There are 15 residues in the CDR3. In germline, CDR1 is SGHAT, CDR2 FQNNGV. V dropped 4 bases and J dropped 5; count of bases not matched to a gene: 8. CDR3: CASSYFTTGGDEQYF. CDR3 in DNA: TGTGCCAGCAGCTATTTTACGACAGGGGGCGACGAGCAGTACTTC.

The chain uses TRBV5-4 and TRBJ1-1; TRBD1 is a possible D gene (6 bases). The V gene's germline CDR1 is SGHNT and CDR2 YYREEE (reference sequence). The CDR3 has 12 residues. V was cut by 4 bases and J by 8 bases, with 12 bases left in between. The CDR3 sequence is CASSRWTEEAFF. The CDR3 nucleotides are TGTGCCAGCAGCCGGTGGACAGAGGAAGCTTTCTTT.

This clone showed up just a few times. The chain uses TRBV7-9 and TRBJ2-3; possible D gene TRBD2, 5 bases. CDR3 length: 15 residues. Germline V gene lookup returns CDR1 SEHNR and CDR2 FQNEAQ (reference sequence). V was pared by 4 bases and J by 2 bases, with 13 bases between. CDR3 sequence reads: CASSYPSGYTDTQYF. CDR3 bases: TGTGCCAGCAGCTACCCCAGCGGCTACACAGATACGCAGTATTTT.

The CDR3 sequence is CASSEWLVEETQYF. The CDR3 DNA sequence: TGTGCCAGCAGTGAATGGCTAGTAGAAGAGACCCAGTACTTC. The chain couples TRBV2 to TRBJ2-5; D gene unclear. V lost 2 bases and J lost 3, with 10 bases in between. The CDR3 runs 14 residues. Germline CDR1 is SNHLY and CDR2 is FYNNEI.

This clone was found a few times. V gene TRBV5-5 combines with J gene TRBJ1-1; the D is unclear. CDR1 and CDR2 from the germline V gene are SGHKS and YYEKEE (reference sequence). Trimming removed 2 bases from V and 0 bases from J, with 8 bases in between. The CDR3 has 14 amino acids. The CDR3 DNA follows: TGTGCCAGCAGCTTAGTCGGGATGAACACTGAAGCTTTCTTT. Its translation is CASSLVGMNTEAFF. The full variable domain, its missing parts supplied by reference TRBV5-5 and TRBJ1-1, is DAGVTQSPTHLIKTRGQQVTLRCSPISGHKSVSWYQQVLGQGPQFIFQYYEKEERGRGNFPDRFSARQFPNYSSELNVNALLLGDSALYLCASSLVGMNTEAFFGQGTRLTVV.

This clone has just one count. The V gene is TRBV6-4, the J gene TRBJ1-3; D is unresolved. The V gene's germline CDR1 is MRHNA and CDR2 SNTAGT. The CDR3 spans 14 residues. Trimming pared 8 bases from V and 2 bases from J, leaving 13 bases between. The CDR3 loop reads CASPLQSPGNTIYF. DNA for the CDR3: TGTGCCAGCCCCCTTCAGTCCCCTGGAAACACCATATATTTT.

The chain joins TRBV27 to TRBJ2-1; perhaps TRBD1 as D (6 bases). Trimming shortened V by 0 bases and J by 0 bases, and 15 bases separated the two germline ends. The V gene's germline CDR1 is MNHEY and CDR2 SMNVEV (reference sequence). CDR3 length: 18 residues. DNA for the CDR3: TGTGCCAGCAGTTTATCTCCTCTAGGGGGAAGCTCCTACAATGAGCAGTTCTTC. Its protein product is CASSLSPLGGSSYNEQFF.

The chain carries TRBV9 and TRBJ2-6; 8 bases match TRBD1. CDR1 is SGDLS, CDR2 YYNGEE, per germline. V lost 4 bases to trimming and J lost 4 bases; unmatched junction nucleotides: 13. There are 18 residues in the CDR3. CDR3 DNA: TGTGCCAGCAGCTCAACCTTGACAGGGGCGAGCGGGGCCAACGTCCTGACTTTC. Its protein is CASSSTLTGASGANVLTF.

The rearrangement uses TRBV9 and TRBJ1-3, with a possible D match to TRBD1 (5 bases). In germline, CDR1 is SGDLS, CDR2 YYNGEE. Trimming took off 0 bases at V and 3 bases at J, with 22 bases between the two ends. The CDR3 is 19 residues long. The CDR3, as DNA: TGTGCCAGCAGCGTAGCGGGTAGAGCGGGACGGCCTCTTGGAAACACCATATATTTT. Protein product: CASSVAGRAGRPLGNTIYF.

J is TRBJ1-1 and V is TRBV18; the D gene is possibly TRBD1 (6 bases). The germline V gene has CDR1 KGHSH and CDR2 LQKENI. V gave up 8 bases and J gave up 3 bases, with 10 bases separating them. CDR3 length: 12 amino acids. The CDR3 DNA is TGTGCCAGCACCAACAGGGACACTGAAGCTTTCTTT. Translated, it gives CASTNRDTEAFF.

The rearrangement uses TRBV27 and TRBJ2-7; D not certain. V was trimmed by 5 bases and J by 1 base, leaving 21 bases between them. CDR3 size: 17 residues. Germline loops: CDR1 MNHEY, CDR2 SMNVEV (reference sequence). The DNA for the CDR3 is TGTGCCAGCAGTCCGAATTTTGGCGGCTCCCGGTCCTACGAGCAGTACTTC. Protein product: CASSPNFGGSRSYEQYF.

Only one count was recorded for this clone. The J gene is TRBJ1-5, the V gene TRBV6-1; no clear D. Per germline, CDR1 MNHNS and CDR2 SASEGT. This CDR3 is built from 12 residues. Between the trimmed V and J ends, which lost 6 bases and 0 bases, there was a span of 3 bases. CDR3: CASRHSNQPQHF. Here the CDR3 DNA reads TGTGCCAGCAGACATAGCAATCAGCCCCAGCATTTT.

This chain connects TRBV29-1 to TRBJ1-1, with TRBD1 as a possible D gene (6 bases). This CDR3 has 13 residues. Germline CDR1 and CDR2: SQVTM and ANQGSEA. The V end lost 3 bases, the J end lost 4 bases, and 12 bases lay between the germline ends. The CDR3 protein is CSVDRTDATEAFF. The CDR3, as DNA: TGCAGCGTTGACCGGACAGACGCCACTGAAGCTTTCTTT.

The chain couples TRBV5-6 to TRBJ2-7, with a weak D call TRBD2 (5 bases). This CDR3 contains 13 residues. Trimming shortened V by 7 bases and J by 0 bases, and 11 bases separated the two germline ends. Looked up from germline, CDR1 is SGHDT and CDR2 is YYEEEE. The CDR3 protein is CASGSSPSYEQYF. The CDR3, as DNA: TGTGCCAGCGGGTCTAGCCCCTCCTACGAGCAGTACTTC.

The chain employs TRBV10-2 and TRBJ2-7, with 13 bases matching TRBD2. V lost 6 bases, J lost 0 bases, and 2 bases stayed unmatched. Per the germline V gene, CDR1 is WSHSY and CDR2 is SAAADI. The CDR3 is 15 amino acids. The CDR3 DNA follows: TGCGCCAGCAGCGGACTAGCGGGGGTCTCCTACGAGCAGTACTTC. Its translation is CASSGLAGVSYEQYF.

V gene TRBV6-5 combines with J gene TRBJ2-5; D perhaps matches TRBD1 (6 bases). With the DNA end fitting TRBJ2-7 better, the J assignment may be wrong. Germline CDR1 reads MNHEY; CDR2 reads SVGAGI. This CDR3 has 13 amino acids. The CDR3 sequence is CASSRQVSYEQYF. The CDR3 coding sequence is TGTGCCAGCAGTCGACAGGTCAGCTACGAGCAGTACTTC.

The chain carries TRBV6-5 and TRBJ2-2; TRBD2 matches 8 bases. Per germline, CDR1 MNHEY and CDR2 SVGAGI. The CDR3 extends over 15 amino acids. The ends lost 6 bases at V and 4 bases at J; junction bases unmatched: 7. The CDR3 loop reads CASSKGLGGTGELFF. The CDR3 nucleotides are TGTGCCAGCAGCAAGGGACTAGGTGGCACCGGGGAGCTGTTTTTT.

CDR3 sequence reads: CASSSSGSKQDTQYF. CDR3 in DNA: TGTGCCAGCAGCTCTAGCGGGAGCAAACAAGATACGCAGTATTTT. V gene TRBV7-9 combines with J gene TRBJ2-3; 10 nucleotides align to TRBD2. Germline V gives CDR1 SEHNR, CDR2 FQNEAQ (reference sequence). Trimming cost V 4 bases and J 5 bases; bases outside gene matches: 6. The CDR3 extends over 15 amino acids. Filled out from reference TRBV7-9 and TRBJ2-3, the complete variable domain reads DTGVSQNPRHKITKRGQNVTFRCDPISEHNRLYWYRQTLGQGPEFLTYFQNEAQLEKSRLLSDRFSAERPKGSFSTLEIQRTEQGDSAMYLCASSSSGSKQDTQYFGPGTRLTVL.

V usage is TRBV10-3 and J usage is TRBJ1-2; 8 nucleotides align to TRBD1. Germline assignment: CDR1 ENHRY and CDR2 SYGVKD. The CDR3 spans 14 residues. The trim removed 5 bases at V and 4 bases at J, leaving 6 bases unmatched. CDR3 sequence: CAISRQGRSYGYTF. The CDR3 DNA sequence: TGTGCCATCAGTCGACAGGGGCGGTCCTATGGCTACACCTTC.

The DNA of the CDR3 is TGCGCCAGCAGCCAAGTGGGAACTGAAGCTTTCTTT. Translated: CASSQVGTEAFF. This rearrangement joins TRBV4-3 to TRBJ1-1; no clear D gene. This CDR3 region has 12 residues. Germline assignment: CDR1 LGHNA and CDR2 YSLEER. V was trimmed by 1 base and J by 5 bases, leaving 5 bases between them.

J is TRBJ2-3 and V is TRBV19; 7 bases agree with TRBD2. Germline-derived CDR1 and CDR2 are LNHDA and SQIVND (reference sequence). This CDR3 is built from 15 residues. After removal of 3 bases from V and 6 bases from J, the junction contained 9 bases not matched to a gene. CDR3 sequence (DNA): TGTGCCAGTAGTATTGGGCTAGCGGCTCGGGATACGCAGTATTTT. Translation gives CASSIGLAARDTQYF.

The table lists this clone with a count of one. V is TRBV7-6 and J is TRBJ2-3; 9 bases fit TRBD1. The CDR3 covers 15 residues. The ends lost 4 bases at V and 2 bases at J; junction bases unmatched: 4. Germline V gene lookup returns CDR1 SGHVS and CDR2 FNYEAQ. CDR3 region: CASSSRTGVTDTQYF. CDR3 nucleotide sequence: TGTGCCAGCAGCTCGAGGACAGGGGTCACAGATACGCAGTATTTT.

The chain has TRBV29-1 and TRBJ2-1, with unresolved D. Trimming stripped 1 base from V and 4 bases from J, with 20 bases between. CDR3 length: 17 amino acids. Germline assignment: CDR1 SQVTM and CDR2 ANQGSEA. The CDR3 is CSVEGVSPPRRYNEQFF. The CDR3, as DNA: TGCAGCGTTGAAGGCGTATCGCCCCCCCGTCGGTACAATGAGCAGTTCTTC.

V usage is TRBV7-9 and J usage is TRBJ1-2; D gene uncertain. The CDR3 is 12 amino acids. Germline lookup yields CDR1 SEHNR and CDR2 FQNEAQ (reference sequence). The V end lost 1 base, the J end lost 7 bases, and 7 bases lay between the germline ends. CDR3 residues: CASSLGGAGYTF. CDR3 nucleotide sequence: TGTGCCAGCAGCTTAGGCGGTGCTGGCTACACCTTC.

The gene calls are TRBV4-3 and TRBJ2-6, with D perhaps TRBD2 (5 bases). The V gene's germline CDR1 is LGHNA and CDR2 YSLEER. There are 15 residues in the CDR3. V shed 4 bases and J shed 2 bases, with 9 bases lying between them. The CDR3: CASSRGGTGANVLTF. The CDR3 DNA follows: TGCGCCAGCAGCCGAGGAGGTACTGGGGCCAACGTCCTGACTTTC.

This clone has a handful of counts. The chain recombines TRBV9 with TRBJ1-5; 10 bases are shared with TRBD1. The V gene's germline CDR1 is SGDLS and CDR2 YYNGEE. The CDR3 is 15 residues long. Germline trimming cut 0 bases from V and 3 bases from J; bases unmatched to any gene: 0. The CDR3: CASSVGQGANQPQHF. The CDR3 DNA reads TGTGCCAGCAGCGTAGGACAGGGGGCCAATCAGCCCCAGCATTTT.

There are a few counts of this clone. The rearrangement uses TRBV27 and TRBJ1-2; D gene uncertain. This CDR3 region has 13 residues. V was pared by 1 base and J by 0 bases, with 3 bases between. Germline V gene sequence: CDR1 MNHEY, CDR2 SMNVEV (reference sequence). This CDR3 reads CASSLYTNYGYTF. The CDR3 coding sequence is TGTGCCAGCAGTTTATACACTAACTATGGCTACACCTTC.

This clone showed up just once. The chain links TRBV5-1 to TRBJ2-1; tentatively, D is TRBD1 or TRBD2 (6 bases each). This CDR3 contains 12 residues. Trimming took off 7 bases at V and 9 bases at J, with 14 bases between the two ends. Germline V gene sequence: CDR1 SGHRS, CDR2 YFSETQ. The CDR3 region has the DNA TGCGCCAGCTCCCCCGGGGGCGGTGAGCAGTTCTTC. Its translation: CASSPGGGEQFF.

The gene calls are TRBV6-5 and TRBJ1-5, with 8 positions matching TRBD1. Germline assignment: CDR1 MNHEY and CDR2 SVGAGI. This CDR3 is 13 amino acids long. The V gene end was trimmed by 2 bases and the J gene end by 6 bases; junction bases not matched to a gene: 0. CDR3 nucleotides: TGTGCCAGCAGTTACGGACAGGGTCAGCCCCAGCATTTT. Translation gives CASSYGQGQPQHF.

The chain combines TRBV19 with TRBJ1-1; no reliable D call. V was clipped by 3 bases and J by 5 bases, with 13 bases between them. The CDR3 has 14 residues. Per germline, CDR1 LNHDA and CDR2 SQIVND (reference sequence). DNA for the CDR3: TGTGCCAGTAGTATTAGGCAGACCGGAACTGAAGCTTTCTTT. Translating gives CASSIRQTGTEAFF.

This clone was detected only a few times. The rearrangement uses TRBV7-2 and TRBJ2-7; TRBD2 might be the D (6 bases). Germline lookup yields CDR1 SGHTA and CDR2 FQGNSA. This CDR3 is 15 amino acids long. Trimming cost V 8 bases and J 6 bases, with 23 bases left between them. CDR3 residues: CASRSASVPLGEQYF. The CDR3 DNA sequence: TGTGCCAGCCGATCGGCTAGCGTCCCTTTGGGCGAGCAGTACTTC.